By sample share, the clone carrying this T cell receptor (beta chain) is medium-sized (0.01 to 0.1%). The data were obtained in a study of early T cells in non-severe SARS-CoV-2 infection. TCRdb re-called the 5' RACE reads with MiXCR, one entry per CDR3 protein. This table has roughly 51,000 distinct CDR3 sequences, roughly 7.6% appearing once. V lost 4 bases and J lost 3; bases outside the gene matches: 0. This CDR3 has 13 amino acids. Germline loops: CDR1 MRHNA, CDR2 SNTAGT. This receptor was taken from an adult who was a healthcare worker with PCR-confirmed SARS-CoV-2 infection or an uninfected control (not recorded which). The V and J genes are TRBV6-4 and TRBJ2-3; TRBD2 aligns across 8 bases. Here the sequenced sample was whole blood, taken at baseline. The CDR3 sequence is CASSASGTDTQYF. DNA for the CDR3: TGTGCCAGCAGTGCTAGCGGGACAGATACGCAGTATTTT.